This T cell receptor beta chain was identified in a study of beta chain features in type 1 diabetes. Findings and limits, study-wide: High TCR expression in some cells could lead to their over-representation in cDNA sequencing. All four CD4+ subsets from Type 1 diabetes patients carried moderately but significantly shorter TCRB CDR3s.

This clone was seen more than once but under ten times. Its target is not known. Stem cell-like memory, regulatory, central memory and naive CD4+ cells were sorted via CD45RO/CCR7/CD25/CD127/CD95/CD27. Each sorted fraction was over 98% pure. The entirety of the isolated RNA underwent reverse transcription, so expressed TCRB transcripts were sequenced. Using immunoSEQ multiplex PCR, the repertoire was profiled, and TCRdb retains in-frame clones only, with some absent. The sample includes under 250,000 clones, around 13% of them seen just once. CDR1 is KGHSH, CDR2 LQKENI, per germline. Trimming took 2 bases from V and 2 from J; bases not matched to a gene: 4. This CDR3 contains 16 residues.

This TCR derives from a man between 25 and 39 years old with type 1 diabetes. Sequencing was carried out using naive CD4+ T cells from blood. This sequence joins TRBV18 and TRBJ2-2, with 8 bases matching TRBD2. CDR3 in amino acids: CASSPRSGGNTGELFF. In DNA, the CDR3 is TGTGCCAGCTCACCAAGGAGCGGGGGCAACACCGGGGAGCTGTTTTTT.